Below, 13 T cell receptor beta chains from the same sample are listed, as sequenced in a study of blood T cells in healthy people across ages. Primed by a sample-barcoded 5' primer and a J-beta primer mix, a second PCR proceeded for roughly 7 to 11 cycles. MiXCR, applied by TCRdb to the 5' RACE reads, yields one record per CDR3 protein. Among around 620,000 distinct CDR3 sequences listed, roughly 28% were seen once. Specimen: blood. These receptors originate from a woman in her seventies in good health.

The chain combines TRBV5-1 with TRBJ2-5; D gene uncertain. CDR3 length equals 11 residues. V lost 3 bases and J lost 7, with 7 bases in between. Per the germline V gene, CDR1 is SGHRS and CDR2 is YFSETQ. CDR3 residues: CASSSSSTQYF. CDR3 DNA: TGCGCCAGCAGCTCAAGCTCGACCCAGTACTTC.

The table lists this clonotype with a few counts. This chain uses TRBV7-6 with TRBJ2-5, with D maybe TRBD2 (5 bases). The CDR3 has 14 amino acids. The germline CDR1 and CDR2 sequences are SGHVS and FNYEAQ. Trimming removed 5 bases at V and 5 bases at J, with 15 bases between. The CDR3 region is CASSPIRGIETQYF. The CDR3 region has the DNA TGTGCCAGCAGCCCAATACGGGGAATCGAGACCCAGTACTTC.

As regards this clonotype: One end of the junction fails to match germline, which may point to a read error. The rearrangement links TRBV7-2 to TRBJ2-5; D is undetermined. The CDR3 is 12 amino acids. Germline lookup yields CDR1 SGHTA and CDR2 FQGNSA. Here the CDR3 DNA reads TGTGCCGGCAGCTTAGGTCGAGAGACCCAGTACTTC. It is translated as CAGSLGRETQYF.

CDR3 coding DNA: TGCAGTGCTAGTGCCTTCTACGAGCAGTACTTC. Encoded protein: CSASAFYEQYF. The rearrangement links TRBV20-1 to TRBJ2-7; D not certain. In germline, CDR1 is DFQATT, CDR2 SNEGSKA (reference sequence). V lost 3 bases, J lost 3 bases, and 6 bases lay in between. CDR3 size: 11 residues.

This clonotype was counted a few times. At one end the junction does not follow the germline gene, possibly because of a read error. This chain joins TRBV6-6 and TRBJ2-5; TRBD1 might be the D (6 bases). The CDR3 totals 14 residues. Germline V gene data show CDR1 as MNHNY and CDR2 as SVGAGI (reference sequence). The CDR3 here is CASAPSGAPETRYF. The CDR3 DNA is TGTGCCAGCGCGCCCTCAGGGGCCCCAGAGACCCGGTACTTC.

This clonotype occurred many times. The rearrangement uses TRBV29-1 and TRBJ2-5, with unresolved D. V was pared by 5 bases and J by 5 bases, with 9 bases between. The CDR3 sequence is 11 residues long. Per the germline V gene, CDR1 is SQVTM and CDR2 is ANQGSEA. CDR3 in DNA: TGCAGCGTTACCCCGGTGGAGACCCAGTACTTC. Its translation: CSVTPVETQYF.

The rearrangement links TRBV9 to TRBJ1-5, with TRBD1 identical over 9 bases. This CDR3 contains 15 residues. The J segment lost 3 bases and the V segment lost 0 bases, leaving 1 base of the junction unmatched. Germline values: CDR1 SGDLS, CDR2 YYNGEE. CDR3 DNA: TGTGCCAGCAGCGTAGGGGACAGGGCCAATCAGCCCCAGCATTTT. Protein sequence: CASSVGDRANQPQHF. Supplemented by reference TRBV9 and TRBJ1-5, the full variable domain reads DSGVTQTPKHLITATGQRVTLRCSPRSGDLSVYWYQQSLDQGLQFLIQYYNGEERAKGNILERFSAQQFPDLHSELNLSSLELGDSALYFCASSVGDRANQPQHFGDGTRLSIL.

J is TRBJ1-2 and V is TRBV20-1; no definite D call. This CDR3 region has 11 residues. Per germline, CDR1 DFQATT and CDR2 SNEGSKA (reference sequence). Between the trimmed V and J ends, which lost 5 bases and 8 bases, there was a span of 12 bases. The CDR3 reads CSAPGDEGYTF. DNA of the CDR3: TGCAGTGCTCCGGGAGATGAGGGCTACACCTTC.

The chain recombines TRBV6-5 with TRBJ1-2; a possible D gene is TRBD1 (5 bases). V gave up 5 bases and J gave up 4 bases, with 14 bases separating them. CDR1 MNHEY and CDR2 SVGAGI come from the germline V gene. The CDR3 runs to 14 residues. The CDR3 DNA is TGTGCCAGCAGTGGATACTCAGGGATCTATGGCTACACCTTC. Its translation is CASSGYSGIYGYTF.

The rearrangement uses TRBV11-2 and TRBJ2-2; unclear D gene. Trimming shortened V by 3 bases and J by 5 bases, and 10 bases separated the two germline ends. The CDR3 length is 14 residues. Germline loops: CDR1 SGHAT, CDR2 FQNNGV. The CDR3 protein is CASSFDTPTGELFF. CDR3 bases: TGTGCCAGCAGCTTCGACACTCCAACCGGGGAGCTGTTTTTT.

This clonotype was found a few times. The chain uses TRBV11-2 and TRBJ1-2, with 7 bases identical to TRBD1. V gave up 1 base and J gave up 4 bases; unmatched junction bases: 6. CDR1 and CDR2 from the germline V gene are SGHAT and FQNNGV. CDR3 length: 15 amino acids. CDR3 DNA sequence: TGTGCCAGCAGCTTAGTAGTGACAGGGAGCTATGGCTACACCTTC. Its translation: CASSLVVTGSYGYTF.

This clonotype turned up a few times. The chain recombines TRBV7-2 with TRBJ1-1; no clear D. This CDR3 region has 13 residues. V was trimmed by 3 bases and J by 8 bases, leaving 13 bases between them. In germline, CDR1 is SGHTA, CDR2 FQGNSA. CDR3 bases: TGTGCCAGCAGCTTGTACCAAGGACGGGAAGCTTTCTTT. It is translated as CASSLYQGREAFF. The full variable domain, its missing parts supplied by reference TRBV7-2 and TRBJ1-1, is GAGVSQSPSNKVTEKGKDVELRCDPISGHTALYWYRQSLGQGLEFLIYFQGNSAPDKSGLPSDRFSAERTGGSVSTLTIQRTQQEDSAVYLCASSLYQGREAFFGQGTRLTVV.

This sequence joins TRBV7-2 and TRBJ2-1; possibly TRBD2 for D (5 bases). This CDR3 comprises 16 residues. The V end was cut by 0 bases, the J end by 4 bases, with 13 bases between. The germline CDR1 and CDR2 sequences are SGHTA and FQGNSA. The CDR3 bases are TGTGCCAGCAGCTTAGCCGGGGTCCTGAAATACAATGAGCAGTTCTTC. It codes for CASSLAGVLKYNEQFF.